This is a list of T cell receptor beta chains from one sample in a study of early T cells in non-severe SARS-CoV-2 infection. Via MiXCR, TCRdb re-called the 5' RACE reads, giving one row per CDR3 protein. The data show around 50,000 distinct CDR3 sequences, with around a tenth seen just once and approximately 4% held by the top ten. The specimen was whole blood. Receptors originate from an adult who was a healthcare worker with PCR-confirmed SARS-CoV-2 infection or an uninfected control (not recorded which). CDR3s include the opening cysteine and the closing phenylalanine or tryptophan. D genes are given only for firm matches. Expanded clones get a size class; other rows say once, few or many, or leave the size out.

D gene: -
J gene: TRBJ2-1
V gene: TRBV20-1
clone size: many
CDR3 DNA: TGCAGTGCTCCCTCAAGGGGGGATGAGCAGTTCTTC
CDR3 protein: CSAPSRGDEQFF

D gene: -
J gene: TRBJ2-5
V gene: TRBV7-6
clone size: many
CDR3 DNA: TGTGCCAGCAGCGAATGGGACTTAAGAGGAGAGACCCAGTACTTC
CDR3 protein: CASSEWDLRGETQYF

D gene: TRBD1
J gene: TRBJ1-1
V gene: TRBV29-1
clone size: many
CDR3 DNA: TGCAGCTTCTGGACAGGGGAGGACACTGAAGCTTTCTTT
CDR3 protein: CSFWTGEDTEAFF

D gene: TRBD2
J gene: TRBJ2-3
V gene: TRBV6-1
clone size: many
CDR3 DNA: TGTGCCAGCAGTGCCCGACTAGCGGGGGGCGCAGATACGCAGTATTTT
CDR3 protein: CASSARLAGGADTQYF

D gene: -
J gene: TRBJ1-1
V gene: TRBV30
clone size: many
CDR3 DNA: TGTGCCTGGAGTGTAAGTGGACAGCCCAACACTGAAGCTTTCTTT
CDR3 protein: CAWSVSGQPNTEAFF

D gene: TRBD2
J gene: TRBJ2-1
V gene: TRBV20-1
clone size: many
CDR3 DNA: TGCAGTGCTTCCCTCCTGACTAGCGGGAGTTACAATGAGCAGTTCTTC
CDR3 protein: CSASLLTSGSYNEQFF

D gene: -
J gene: TRBJ2-7
V gene: TRBV7-2
clone size: many
CDR3 DNA: TGTGCCAGCAGCTTAATGGGGGGCGATGAGCAGTACTTC
CDR3 protein: CASSLMGGDEQYF

D gene: -
J gene: TRBJ2-7
V gene: TRBV5-1
clone size: few
CDR3 DNA: TGCGCCAGCAGCTTAAGCCTCGAAAGCTACGAGCAGTACTTC
CDR3 protein: CASSLSLESYEQYF

D gene: TRBD2
J gene: TRBJ2-1
V gene: TRBV28
clone size: many
CDR3 DNA: TGTGCCAGCAGTAGGGGACTAGCGGGTGCCTACAATGAGCAGTTCTTC
CDR3 protein: CASSRGLAGAYNEQFF

D gene: -
J gene: TRBJ2-1
V gene: TRBV13
clone size: many
CDR3 DNA: TGTGCCAGCAGCCAGGGCCCCAATAAAGGCAATGAGCAGTTCTTC
CDR3 protein: CASSQGPNKGNEQFF

D gene: -
J gene: TRBJ1-4
V gene: TRBV28
clone size: -
CDR3 DNA: TGTGCCAGCAGTTTTCAAGCTAATGAAAAACTGTTTTTT
CDR3 protein: CASSFQANEKLFF

D gene: -
J gene: TRBJ2-7
V gene: TRBV7-6
clone size: many
CDR3 DNA: TGTGCCAGCAGCACCGGTCCGGGATTCAAAAGCTACGAGCAGTACTTC
CDR3 protein: CASSTGPGFKSYEQYF

D gene: -
J gene: TRBJ2-3
V gene: TRBV7-2
clone size: many
CDR3 DNA: TGTGCCAGCAGCTTAGTGAGGGGTTTGGTGGATACGCAGTATTTT
CDR3 protein: CASSLVRGLVDTQYF

D gene: -
J gene: TRBJ1-2
V gene: TRBV3-1
clone size: many
CDR3 DNA: TGTGCCAGCAGGGGAAGCGCACGGGACTATGGCTACACCTTC
CDR3 protein: CASRGSARDYGYTF

D gene: -
J gene: TRBJ2-7
V gene: TRBV21-1
clone size: many
CDR3 DNA: TGTGCCAGCAGCAAAGGAGGGGGGGCAGGGCGAGCGCCCTGGGCCCTCTACGAGCAGTACTTC
CDR3 protein: CASSKGGGAGRAPWALYEQYF

D gene: -
J gene: TRBJ2-7
V gene: TRBV4-3
clone size: few
CDR3 DNA: TGCGCCAGCAGCCAAGGCGAGGGCCGTTCCTACGAGCAGTACTTC
CDR3 protein: CASSQGEGRSYEQYF

D gene: TRBD2
J gene: TRBJ2-1
V gene: TRBV18
clone size: many
CDR3 DNA: TGTGCCAGCTCAACCCAAAGCGGGAGGTCATACAATGAGCAGTTCTTC
CDR3 protein: CASSTQSGRSYNEQFF

D gene: -
J gene: TRBJ2-6
V gene: TRBV6-2/TRBV6-3
clone size: -
CDR3 DNA: TGTGCCAGCAGAATCACCGGAGGCTCTGGGGCCAACGTCCTGACTTTC
CDR3 protein: CASRITGGSGANVLTF

D gene: TRBD1
J gene: TRBJ1-1
V gene: TRBV20-1
clone size: many
CDR3 DNA: TGCAGTGCTAATACAGACAGGGGGAACACTGAAGCTTTCTTT
CDR3 protein: CSANTDRGNTEAFF

D gene: TRBD2
J gene: TRBJ2-2
V gene: TRBV12-3/TRBV12-4
clone size: few
CDR3 DNA: TGTGCCAGCAGTGCCTGGGGTAGCGGGAGTCACACCGGGGAGCTGTTTTTT
CDR3 protein: CASSAWGSGSHTGELFF

D gene: TRBD2
J gene: TRBJ2-1
V gene: TRBV11-2
clone size: many
CDR3 DNA: TGTGCCAGCAGCTCTAGCGGGGGGGGCTCCTACAATGAGCAGTTCTTC
CDR3 protein: CASSSSGGGSYNEQFF

D gene: TRBD2
J gene: TRBJ2-1
V gene: TRBV5-5
clone size: many
CDR3 DNA: TGTGCCAGCAGCTTGGGAGCGGGAGGAAGGAATGAGCAGTTCTTC
CDR3 protein: CASSLGAGGRNEQFF

D gene: -
J gene: TRBJ1-1
V gene: TRBV5-1
clone size: many
CDR3 DNA: TGCGCCAGCAGCTTGAGCCTTGTCGGATCCACTGAAGCTTTCTTT
CDR3 protein: CASSLSLVGSTEAFF

D gene: TRBD2
J gene: TRBJ2-7
V gene: TRBV3-1
clone size: few
CDR3 DNA: TGTGCCAGCAGCCAAGAAGATGGACTAGGGATACCCTACGAGCAGTACTTC
CDR3 protein: CASSQEDGLGIPYEQYF

D gene: -
J gene: TRBJ2-1
V gene: TRBV10-1
clone size: many
CDR3 DNA: TGCGCCAGCAGTTCTAGGATGGGGCATGAGCAGTTCTTC
CDR3 protein: CASSSRMGHEQFF

D gene: TRBD1
J gene: TRBJ2-3
V gene: TRBV5-1
clone size: few
CDR3 DNA: TGCGCCAGCAAACGTACAGGGGATCGGGCAGATACGCAGTATTTT
CDR3 protein: CASKRTGDRADTQYF

D gene: TRBD2
J gene: TRBJ2-2
V gene: TRBV5-1
clone size: many
CDR3 DNA: TGCGCCAGCAGCGTAGCACTAGCGGGGCGGGACACCGGGGAGCTGTTTTTT
CDR3 protein: CASSVALAGRDTGELFF

D gene: TRBD2
J gene: TRBJ2-7
V gene: TRBV7-2
clone size: -
CDR3 DNA: TGTGCCAGCAGCAAGGGACTAGCTTTAAACGAGCAGTACTTC
CDR3 protein: CASSKGLALNEQYF

D gene: -
J gene: TRBJ2-2
V gene: TRBV20-1
clone size: many
CDR3 DNA: TGCAGTGCCAAGGAGTTCGACACCGGGGAGCTGTTTTTT
CDR3 protein: CSAKEFDTGELFF

D gene: TRBD2
J gene: TRBJ2-3
V gene: TRBV5-1
clone size: -
CDR3 DNA: TGCGCCAGCAGCTTGGGGTTAGCGGGGGGCACAGATACGCAGTATTTT
CDR3 protein: CASSLGLAGGTDTQYF

D gene: -
J gene: TRBJ2-4
V gene: TRBV10-3
clone size: many
CDR3 DNA: TGTGCCATCAGTGAGTCAGGGGGGGAGAACATTCAGTACTTC
CDR3 protein: CAISESGGENIQYF

D gene: TRBD1
J gene: TRBJ2-5
V gene: TRBV29-1
clone size: -
CDR3 DNA: TGCAGCGTTGATAGTAGTACAGGGGCAAGTGAGACCCAGTACTTC
CDR3 protein: CSVDSSTGASETQYF

D gene: TRBD2
J gene: TRBJ2-3
V gene: TRBV19
clone size: many
CDR3 DNA: TGTGCCAGTAGTCCGGGGCTAGCGGGATTCACAGATACGCAGTATTTT
CDR3 protein: CASSPGLAGFTDTQYF

D gene: -
J gene: TRBJ1-2
V gene: TRBV5-5
clone size: many
CDR3 DNA: TGTGCCAGCAGCCAAAACGCGCAGGGACACAACGGCTACACCTTC
CDR3 protein: CASSQNAQGHNGYTF

D gene: -
J gene: TRBJ1-5
V gene: TRBV20-1
clone size: many
CDR3 DNA: TGCAGTGCTAGAGATGCGATGCCGGGGGATCAGCCCCAGCATTTT
CDR3 protein: CSARDAMPGDQPQHF

D gene: TRBD1
J gene: TRBJ2-2
V gene: TRBV7-8
clone size: many
CDR3 DNA: TGTGCCAGCAGCAGAGACAGGGTCACCGGGGAGCTGTTTTTT
CDR3 protein: CASSRDRVTGELFF

D gene: -
J gene: TRBJ1-1
V gene: TRBV5-1
clone size: many
CDR3 DNA: TGCGCCAGCAGCTTCACAGGGAACACTGAAGCTTTCTTT
CDR3 protein: CASSFTGNTEAFF

D gene: TRBD1
J gene: TRBJ1-5
V gene: TRBV20-1
clone size: -
CDR3 DNA: TGCAGTGCTAGAGAGGTAGACAGGGGGCTTAAGGGCAATCAGCCCCAGCATTTT
CDR3 protein: CSAREVDRGLKGNQPQHF

D gene: TRBD2
J gene: TRBJ2-5
V gene: TRBV7-3
clone size: many
CDR3 DNA: TGTGCCAGCAGCCTCCGAGCGGGAGGTGGAGAGACCCAGTACTTC
CDR3 protein: CASSLRAGGGETQYF

D gene: -
J gene: TRBJ1-6
V gene: TRBV19
clone size: many
CDR3 DNA: TGTGCCAGTAGTATAGAACAGCGGGGAAATAATTCACCCCTCCACTTT
CDR3 protein: CASSIEQRGNNSPLHF

D gene: -
J gene: TRBJ2-2
V gene: TRBV5-5
clone size: many
CDR3 DNA: TGTGCCAGCAGCTTGGTCTTAGGGGTGTCCGGGGAGCTGTTTTTT
CDR3 protein: CASSLVLGVSGELFF

D gene: -
J gene: TRBJ2-2
V gene: TRBV5-1
clone size: -
CDR3 DNA: TGCGCCAGCAGCTTGGCTCAGGCGGCCACCGGGGAGCTGTTTTTT
CDR3 protein: CASSLAQAATGELFF

D gene: TRBD1
J gene: TRBJ1-1
V gene: TRBV6-5
clone size: many
CDR3 DNA: TGTGCCAGCAGTTACTCGGGGACAGAAGTGGGCACTGAAGCTTTCTTT
CDR3 protein: CASSYSGTEVGTEAFF

D gene: -
J gene: TRBJ2-5
V gene: TRBV29-1
clone size: few
CDR3 DNA: TGCAGCGTCCGACAGCCCCTGCAAGAGACCCAGTACTTC
CDR3 protein: CSVRQPLQETQYF

D gene: TRBD1
J gene: TRBJ2-2
V gene: TRBV29-1
clone size: few
CDR3 DNA: TGCAGCGTTACCGACGGACAGGGGGAGGCCGGGGAGCTGTTTTTT
CDR3 protein: CSVTDGQGEAGELFF

D gene: -
J gene: TRBJ2-7
V gene: TRBV4-2
clone size: few
CDR3 DNA: TGTGCCAGCAGCTCGGGCCACGAGCAGTACTTC
CDR3 protein: CASSSGHEQYF